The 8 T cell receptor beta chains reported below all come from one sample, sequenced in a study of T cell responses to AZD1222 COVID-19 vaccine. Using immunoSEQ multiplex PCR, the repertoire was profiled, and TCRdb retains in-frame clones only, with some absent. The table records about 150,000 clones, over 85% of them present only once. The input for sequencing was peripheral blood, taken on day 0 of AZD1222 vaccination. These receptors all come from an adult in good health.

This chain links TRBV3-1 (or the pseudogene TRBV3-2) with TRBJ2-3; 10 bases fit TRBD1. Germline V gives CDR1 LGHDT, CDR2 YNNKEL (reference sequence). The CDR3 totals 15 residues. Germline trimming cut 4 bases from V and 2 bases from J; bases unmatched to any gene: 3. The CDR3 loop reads CASSRGQGVTDTQYF. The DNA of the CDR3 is TGTGCCAGCAGCCGAGGACAGGGGGTCACAGATACGCAGTATTTT.

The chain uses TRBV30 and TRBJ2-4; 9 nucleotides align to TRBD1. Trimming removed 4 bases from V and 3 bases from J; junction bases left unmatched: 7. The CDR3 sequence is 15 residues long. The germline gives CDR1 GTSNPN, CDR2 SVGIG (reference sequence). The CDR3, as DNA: TGTGCCTGGAACGTGGACAGGGGTAACAAAAACATTCAGTACTTC. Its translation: CAWNVDRGNKNIQYF.

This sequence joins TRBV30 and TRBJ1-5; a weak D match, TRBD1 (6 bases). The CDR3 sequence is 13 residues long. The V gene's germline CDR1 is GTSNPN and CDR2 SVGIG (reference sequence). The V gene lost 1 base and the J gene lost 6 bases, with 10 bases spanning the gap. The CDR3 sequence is CAWSGGASQPQHF. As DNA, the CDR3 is TGTGCCTGGAGTGGGGGGGCTAGTCAGCCCCAGCATTTT.

CDR3 region: CASRLTGGMGTEAFF. The CDR3 coding sequence is TGTGCCAGTAGACTGACAGGGGGCATGGGCACTGAAGCTTTCTTT. The V and J genes are TRBV19 and TRBJ1-1; 10 bases map to TRBD1. Losses at the gene ends were 6 bases for V and 4 bases for J; bases not matched to a gene: 8. Germline loops: CDR1 LNHDA, CDR2 SQIVND (reference sequence). The CDR3 is 15 residues long.

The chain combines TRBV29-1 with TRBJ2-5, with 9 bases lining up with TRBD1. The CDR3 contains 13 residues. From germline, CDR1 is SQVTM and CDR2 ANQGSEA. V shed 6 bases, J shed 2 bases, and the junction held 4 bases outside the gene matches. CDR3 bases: TGCAGCGTGGGGACAGGGCCTCAAGAGACCCAGTACTTC. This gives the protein CSVGTGPQETQYF.

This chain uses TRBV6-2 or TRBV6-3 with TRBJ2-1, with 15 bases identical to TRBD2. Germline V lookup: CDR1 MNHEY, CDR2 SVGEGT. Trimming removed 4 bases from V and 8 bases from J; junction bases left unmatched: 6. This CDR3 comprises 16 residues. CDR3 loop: CASSLGLAGGLDEQFF. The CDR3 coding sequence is TGTGCCAGCAGTTTAGGACTAGCGGGAGGGCTCGATGAGCAGTTCTTC.

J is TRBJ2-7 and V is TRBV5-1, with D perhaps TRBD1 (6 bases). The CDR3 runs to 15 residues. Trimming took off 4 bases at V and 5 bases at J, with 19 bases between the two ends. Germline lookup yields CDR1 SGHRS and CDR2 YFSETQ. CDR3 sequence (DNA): TGCGCCAGCAGCCTCCTTGGGGGACACCCTAACGAGCAGTACTTC. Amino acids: CASSLLGGHPNEQYF.

CDR3 coding DNA: TGTGCCAGCGAGGGTTCCGGGGCCAACGTCCTGACTTTC. As protein: CASEGSGANVLTF. This chain links TRBV6-6 with TRBJ2-6; TRBD2 might be the D (5 bases). The CDR3 loop spans 13 amino acids. Germline values: CDR1 MNHNY, CDR2 SVGAGI (reference sequence). V dropped 8 bases and J dropped 4 bases, with 9 bases sitting between them.